The 20 T cell receptor beta chains in this list originate from one sample, sequenced in a study of Ad26.COV2.S vaccination and SARS-CoV-2 variants. Described treatment: some 19 received Ad26.COV2.S at low or high dose, single or two shots; a few received placebo; per-sample allocation not given. Sampling took place 63 days after the first vaccine or placebo injection. TCRdb keeps only in-frame clones here, not all; method: immunoSEQ multiplex PCR. This repertoire shows under 600,000 clones, 80% to 90% found once; its top ten account for around 1.8%. The sample consisted of peripheral blood, taken in a trial of Ad26.COV2.S vaccine versus placebo. The receptors were sampled from a person between 18 and 65 years old who received the Ad26.COV2.S COVID-19 vaccine or a placebo.

The gene calls are TRBV7-9 and TRBJ2-1; D ambiguous. Trimming removed 2 bases from V and 2 bases from J, with 10 bases in between. CDR1 SEHNR and CDR2 FQNEAQ come from the germline V gene (reference sequence). The CDR3 runs 15 residues. The DNA for the CDR3 is TGTGCCAGCAGCTTAACCGCGCAACCCTACAATGAGCAGTTCTTC. This encodes CASSLTAQPYNEQFF.

This chain connects TRBV7-8 to TRBJ2-7; 7 bases match TRBD1. Germline assignment: CDR1 SGHVS and CDR2 FQNEAQ. CDR3 length equals 15 residues. The trim removed 5 bases at V and 3 bases at J, leaving 10 bases unmatched. CDR3 sequence reads: CASSPYFGTDYEQYF. The DNA of the CDR3 is TGTGCCAGCAGCCCCTATTTTGGGACAGACTACGAGCAGTACTTC.

This clone has only one observation. J is TRBJ1-1 and V is TRBV11-2; unclear D gene. CDR3 size: 15 residues. CDR1 and CDR2 (germline): SGHAT, FQNNGV. V was shortened by 1 base and J by 3 bases, with 12 bases between the two germline ends. CDR3 bases: TGTGCCAGCAGCTTAGCTCCGGGTTTTGACACTGAAGCTTTCTTT. Amino acid sequence: CASSLAPGFDTEAFF. The full variable domain, with the rest looked up from reference TRBV11-2 and TRBJ1-1, is EAGVAQSPRYKIIEKRQSVAFWCNPISGHATLYWYQQILGQGPKLLIQFQNNGVVDDSQLPKDRFSAERLKGVDSTLKIQPAKLEDSAVYLCASSLAPGFDTEAFFGQGTRLTVV.

The rearrangement joins TRBV14 to TRBJ2-1, with no clear D. Germline lookup yields CDR1 SGHDN and CDR2 FVKESK. The ends were cut back, 1 base at V and 4 bases at J, with 11 bases in the middle. The CDR3 contains 15 residues. This CDR3 reads CASSQVSGRYNEQFF. CDR3 DNA: TGTGCCAGCAGCCAAGTCTCGGGTCGGTACAATGAGCAGTTCTTC. Full variable domain (remainder filled in from reference TRBV14 and TRBJ2-1): EAGVTQFPSHSVIEKGQTVTLRCDPISGHDNLYWYRRVMGKEIKFLLHFVKESKQDESGMPNNRFLAERTGGTYSTLKVQPAELEDSGVYFCASSQVSGRYNEQFFGPGTRLTVL.

The chain is built from TRBV4-1 and TRBJ2-4; 7 nucleotides align to TRBD2. The CDR3 runs 15 residues. Germline trimming cut 0 bases from V and 9 bases from J; bases unmatched to any gene: 8. CDR1 and CDR2 (germline): MGHRA, YSYEKL. The CDR3 DNA follows: TGCGCCAGCAGCCAAGAGGGCGGGAGTAATGGCATTCAGTACTTC. Protein product: CASSQEGGSNGIQYF.

This chain uses TRBV27 with TRBJ1-2; D gene ambiguous. V dropped 6 bases and J dropped 10 bases, with 21 bases sitting between them. The germline V gene has CDR1 MNHEY and CDR2 SMNVEV (reference sequence). This CDR3 is 14 amino acids long. The CDR3, as DNA: TGTGCCAGCAGGGGAGGGATTAAAGGGCTCGTCTACACCTTC. It translates to CASRGGIKGLVYTF.

This sequence joins TRBV27 and TRBJ1-5; D uncertain. CDR3 length: 16 residues. Germline V gene data show CDR1 as MNHEY and CDR2 as SMNVEV (reference sequence). Trimming took off 5 bases at V and 0 bases at J, with 14 bases between the two ends. In DNA form, the CDR3 reads TGTGCCAGCAGTCCTCAGATGCTCAATAGCAATCAGCCCCAGCATTTT. Translating it yields CASSPQMLNSNQPQHF.

The chain carries TRBV3-1 (or the pseudogene TRBV3-2) and TRBJ1-6; D is undetermined. The V gene lost 4 bases and the J gene lost 4 bases, with 14 bases spanning the gap. CDR1 is LGHDT and CDR2 is YNNKEL in the germline V gene (reference sequence). This CDR3 contains 16 residues. The CDR3 here is CASSRADAPYNSPLHF. CDR3 bases: TGTGCCAGCAGCCGGGCCGATGCACCGTATAATTCACCCCTCCACTTT.

The V and J genes are TRBV6-5 and TRBJ2-7; the D gene is possibly TRBD2 (6 bases). CDR1 and CDR2 from the germline V gene are MNHEY and SVGAGI. Trimming shortened V by 6 bases and J by 0 bases, and 15 bases separated the two germline ends. The CDR3 runs to 15 residues. CDR3 loop: CASSRSGQSSYEQYF. The CDR3 bases are TGTGCCAGCAGCCGTAGCGGTCAGAGCTCCTACGAGCAGTACTTC.

The rearrangement joins TRBV7-8 to TRBJ1-1; tentatively, D is TRBD1 (6 bases). CDR3 length equals 18 residues. V was trimmed by 5 bases and J by 2 bases, leaving 24 bases between them. Germline lookup yields CDR1 SGHVS and CDR2 FQNEAQ. The CDR3 spells CASSPYRDIETENTEAFF. The CDR3 DNA follows: TGTGCCAGCAGCCCTTACCGGGACATCGAGACTGAAAACACTGAAGCTTTCTTT.

This chain connects TRBV5-1 to TRBJ1-1; D is undetermined. CDR1 is SGHRS, CDR2 YFSETQ, per germline. V shed 0 bases and J shed 1 base, with 7 bases lying between them. CDR3 length: 14 residues. Here the CDR3 reads CASSLATANTEAFF. DNA for the CDR3: TGCGCCAGCAGCTTGGCCACAGCGAACACTGAAGCTTTCTTT.

The rearrangement links TRBV28 to TRBJ2-1; a possible D gene is TRBD2 (5 bases). Trimming stripped 4 bases from V and 2 bases from J, with 9 bases between. The germline V gene encodes CDR1 MDHEN and CDR2 SYDVKM. The CDR3 covers 14 residues. In DNA, the CDR3 is TGTGCCAGCAGTTCCGGGGTCCCCTACAATGAGCAGTTCTTC. It encodes CASSSGVPYNEQFF.

The chain uses TRBV30 and TRBJ1-1, with D possibly matching TRBD1 (5 bases). The CDR3 length is 13 residues. The germline CDR1 and CDR2 sequences are GTSNPN and SVGIG (reference sequence). V shed 4 bases and J shed 3 bases, with 12 bases lying between them. CDR3: CAWNRQGYTEAFF. CDR3 in DNA: TGTGCCTGGAATCGTCAGGGATACACTGAAGCTTTCTTT.

This clone was recorded a few times. V is TRBV19 and J is TRBJ2-5; TRBD1 is a possible D gene (5 bases). This CDR3 is built from 15 residues. V was trimmed by 3 bases and J by 4 bases, leaving 15 bases between them. Looked up from germline, CDR1 is LNHDA and CDR2 is SQIVND (reference sequence). The CDR3: CASSMALTVGETQYF. CDR3 sequence (DNA): TGTGCCAGTAGTATGGCATTGACAGTTGGAGAGACCCAGTACTTC.

This clone has more than one count but fewer than ten. V usage is TRBV7-9 and J usage is TRBJ2-7; tentative D call: TRBD1 (6 bases). The germline V gene encodes CDR1 SEHNR and CDR2 FQNEAQ (reference sequence). CDR3 length equals 14 residues. V was pared by 5 bases and J by 2 bases, with 13 bases between. The DNA of the CDR3 is TGTGCCAGCAGCCCCGGGACAAATACCTACGAGCAGTACTTC. It encodes CASSPGTNTYEQYF.

The chain recombines TRBV5-6 with TRBJ1-4, with D tentatively TRBD1 (5 bases). The CDR3 is made up of 13 amino acids. Trimming left V 10 bases short and J 3 bases short, with 13 bases between. Looked up from germline, CDR1 is SGHDT and CDR2 is YYEEEE. The CDR3 nucleotides are TGTGCCGGGAGGGGTCCTGCTAATGAAAAACTGTTTTTT. Its protein product is CAGRGPANEKLFF.

The chain carries TRBV9 and TRBJ1-3; D call uncertain. Germline V gene lookup returns CDR1 SGDLS and CDR2 YYNGEE. Trimming removed 6 bases from V and 0 bases from J, with 10 bases in between. The CDR3 extends over 14 amino acids. The CDR3 here is CASTPGRSGNTIYF. CDR3 in DNA: TGTGCCAGCACCCCCGGCCGCTCTGGAAACACCATATATTTT. Variable domain in full (rest from reference TRBV9 and TRBJ1-3): DSGVTQTPKHLITATGQRVTLRCSPRSGDLSVYWYQQSLDQGLQFLIQYYNGEERAKGNILERFSAQQFPDLHSELNLSSLELGDSALYFCASTPGRSGNTIYFGEGSWLTVV.

This clone was counted once. V is TRBV6-1 and J is TRBJ2-7, with D perhaps matching TRBD2 (5 bases). The V gene's germline CDR1 is MNHNS and CDR2 SASEGT. Deletions cut 6 bases from V and 13 bases from J, with 22 bases between. CDR3 length equals 13 residues. This CDR3 is CASSPPPSRDFYF. The CDR3 DNA reads as TGTGCCAGCAGCCCCCCCCCGTCCCGGGATTTTTACTTC.

This chain connects TRBV7-3 to TRBJ2-5, with TRBD2 matching over 13 bases. The CDR3 totals 18 residues. V was pared by 1 base and J by 5 bases, with 10 bases of the junction left unmatched. Looked up from germline, CDR1 is SGHTA and CDR2 is FQGTGA. In nucleotides, the CDR3 is TGTGCCAGCAGCTTAAACCCCCGACTAGCGGGGGGTCGGGAGACCCAGTACTTC. It encodes CASSLNPRLAGGRETQYF.

The chain links TRBV6-2 or TRBV6-3 to TRBJ1-2; D is perhaps TRBD1 (6 bases). Deletions cut 0 bases from V and 2 bases from J, with 16 bases between. CDR3 length equals 17 residues. The germline V gene has CDR1 MNHEY and CDR2 SVGEGT. DNA for the CDR3: TGTGCCAGCAGTTACTCCCGCGGACAGCGGGTAAACTATGGCTACACCTTC. This translates into CASSYSRGQRVNYGYTF.